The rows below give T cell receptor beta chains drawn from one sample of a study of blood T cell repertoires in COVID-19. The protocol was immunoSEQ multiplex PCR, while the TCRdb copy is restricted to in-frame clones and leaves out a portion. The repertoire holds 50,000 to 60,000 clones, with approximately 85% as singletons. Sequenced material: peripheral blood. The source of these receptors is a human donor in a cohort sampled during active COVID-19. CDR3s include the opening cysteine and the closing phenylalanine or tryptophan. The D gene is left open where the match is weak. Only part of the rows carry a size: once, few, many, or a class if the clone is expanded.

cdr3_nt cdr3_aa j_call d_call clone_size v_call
TGTGCCAGCAGTGAACAGGCTGCGGACCCGGGGACTGAAGCTTTCTTT CASSEQAADPGTEAFF TRBJ1-1 . few TRBV6-1
TGTGCCAGCAGCCCCCTGGGACAGCGGGAGTTCGAGCAGTACTTC CASSPLGQREFEQYF TRBJ2-7 . once TRBV11-1
TGTGCCAGCAGCTCCAAGACTAAGGCGAACACCGGGGAGCTGTTTTTT CASSSKTKANTGELFF TRBJ2-2 . . TRBV7-2
TGTGCCAGCAGCATTAGCGGGAGGGCCCTGAATGAGCAGTTCTTC CASSISGRALNEQFF TRBJ2-1 TRBD2 few TRBV7-2
TGTGCCAGCAGTCCCCATCAGGGGGACAATTCACCCCTCCACTTT CASSPHQGDNSPLHF TRBJ1-6 TRBD1 . TRBV28
TGTGCCAGCAGCCAAGTTCGGACATTCGATTACTCCTACAATGAGCAGTTCTTC CASSQVRTFDYSYNEQFF TRBJ2-1 . . TRBV14
TGTGCCAGCAGCTTTCGGGCGGGCAGCACAGATACGCAGTATTTT CASSFRAGSTDTQYF TRBJ2-3 . . TRBV11-2
TGTGCCAGCACACCGGGACAGGGTTACAATGAGCAGTTCTTC CASTPGQGYNEQFF TRBJ2-1 TRBD1 once TRBV2
TGCGCCAGCAGCCCAAACAGTGGAAGAGACTACGAGCAGTACTTC CASSPNSGRDYEQYF TRBJ2-7 . . TRBV5-1
TGTGCCAGCGGGATTGACGGATCCTACGAGCAGTACTTC CASGIDGSYEQYF TRBJ2-7 . . TRBV19
TGTGCCAGCAGCCTTAGCGGGAGTTACGAGCAGTACTTC CASSLSGSYEQYF TRBJ2-7 TRBD2 . TRBV11-2
TGTGCCAGCAGCTTACGACTAGCGGAGTACGAGCAGTACTTC CASSLRLAEYEQYF TRBJ2-7 TRBD2 . TRBV13
TGTGCCAGCAGCGCAGGGGGAGCTGGAAACACCATATATTTT CASSAGGAGNTIYF TRBJ1-3 TRBD1 . TRBV6-6
TGTGCCAGCAGTTTATGGGCAGGGAGGGTGAATGAGCAGTTCTTC CASSLWAGRVNEQFF TRBJ2-1 TRBD2 . TRBV27
TGTGCCAGCAGCGTAAAAGCGGGGAGCACAGATACGCAGTATTTT CASSVKAGSTDTQYF TRBJ2-3 TRBD2 . TRBV9
TGCGCCAGCAGCCCGGACGGGGTTGGAGGTGGCTACACCTTC CASSPDGVGGGYTF TRBJ1-2 . . TRBV5-1
TGTGCCAGTAGCAGCGGGACATTAGGTTTGTTAGCCAAAAACATTCAGTACTTC CASSSGTLGLLAKNIQYF TRBJ2-4 . . TRBV19
TGTGCCAGCCCTACGGGGGATGGGGGTTACACCGGGGAGCTGTTTTTT CASPTGDGGYTGELFF TRBJ2-2 . few TRBV28
TGTGCCTGGAGTGTCACTAGCGTGGGAGAGACCCAGTACTTC CAWSVTSVGETQYF TRBJ2-5 TRBD2 . TRBV30
TGTGCCAGCACTTCCGGACAGGGGAAAGAGACCCAGTACTTC CASTSGQGKETQYF TRBJ2-5 TRBD1 . TRBV6-5
TGTGCCAGCAGTTTAGCGGGTAGGGTTTACGAGCAGTACTTC CASSLAGRVYEQYF TRBJ2-7 . . TRBV28
TGTGCCAGCAGTCCTAGCGGGGACCCAGATACGCAGTATTTT CASSPSGDPDTQYF TRBJ2-3 TRBD2 few TRBV3-1/TRBV3-2
TGTGCCAGCAGTTTATCTACAGGGCTCTATGGCTACACCTTC CASSLSTGLYGYTF TRBJ1-2 . . TRBV28
TGCGCCAGCAGCCCCAGGACTAGTGATGGGGAGACCCAGTACTTC CASSPRTSDGETQYF TRBJ2-5 TRBD2 once TRBV5-1
TGTGCCAGCAGTTTAATACAGGGGGATTGGAGCTATGGCTACACCTTC CASSLIQGDWSYGYTF TRBJ1-2 TRBD1 . TRBV28
TGTGCCTGGAGACGGGGACTAGCGGGAGGCTCCTACGAGCAGTACTTC CAWRRGLAGGSYEQYF TRBJ2-7 TRBD2 . TRBV30
TGTGCCGCCCGGGCGGGGTTGGGCTACACCTTC CAARAGLGYTF TRBJ1-2 . . TRBV2
TGTGCCAGCAGTTTAGGGGCTAGCGGCACAGATACGCAGTATTTT CASSLGASGTDTQYF TRBJ2-3 . once TRBV27
TGTGCCAGCAGAGGACAGGGGTGGACTGAAGCTTTCTTT CASRGQGWTEAFF TRBJ1-1 TRBD1 . TRBV6-5
TGTGCCACCAGTAATAGCGGGATGTACAATGAGCAGTTCTTC CATSNSGMYNEQFF TRBJ2-1 TRBD2 . TRBV24-1
TGTGCCAGCACCCCTAGCGGAAACACCGGGGAGCTGTTTTTT CASTPSGNTGELFF TRBJ2-2 TRBD2 . TRBV7-9
TGTGCCAGCAGCTTGGCAACTAGCGGGAGTAATGAGCAGTTCTTC CASSLATSGSNEQFF TRBJ2-1 TRBD2 . TRBV11-3
TGTGCCAGCAGTCGTTTTGGGGGAGGAGCCTACGAGCAGTACTTC CASSRFGGGAYEQYF TRBJ2-7 . . TRBV6-2/TRBV6-3